The 16 T cell receptor beta chains in this list originate from one sample, sequenced in a study of T cell responses to AZD1222 COVID-19 vaccine. Only in-frame clones appear in the TCRdb table, and some are missing; sequencing was by immunoSEQ multiplex PCR. The data contain 98,000 or so clones, 85% to 90% of them singletons. Material: peripheral blood, obtained 28 days after the second AZD1222 dose. These receptors were obtained from an adult who received the AZD1222 COVID-19 vaccine.

The rearrangement uses TRBV5-6 and TRBJ2-3; 9 nucleotides match TRBD1. CDR1 SGHDT and CDR2 YYEEEE come from the germline V gene. V was pared by 3 bases and J by 4 bases, with 9 bases of the junction left unmatched. CDR3 length: 16 residues. The CDR3 nucleotides read TGTGCCAGCAGCTCCCCCCACAGGGGGCAGGCAGATACGCAGTATTTT. This sequence encodes CASSSPHRGQADTQYF.

This clone showed up just a few times. V is TRBV19 and J is TRBJ2-2; D possibly corresponds to TRBD2 (7 bases). Germline V CDR1 and CDR2: LNHDA, SQIVND (reference sequence). Trimming removed 0 bases at V and 6 bases at J, with 14 bases between. This CDR3 region has 16 residues. The CDR3 sequence is CASSIDRGGGPGELFF. Written as DNA, the CDR3 is TGTGCCAGTAGTATAGATCGTGGCGGGGGCCCCGGGGAGCTGTTTTTT.

CDR3 nucleotides: TGTGCCAGCAGCTTGGGCTACGGGGCCGGAACTGGCTACACCTTC. Protein sequence: CASSLGYGAGTGYTF. The genes are TRBV5-6 and TRBJ1-2; TRBD1 might be the D (5 bases). CDR1 is SGHDT and CDR2 is YYEEEE in the germline V gene. The germline V and J ends were trimmed by 0 bases and 7 bases, with 16 bases remaining between them. The CDR3 totals 15 residues.

The J gene is TRBJ2-7, the V gene TRBV29-1; 10 bases map to TRBD1. The germline CDR1 and CDR2 sequences are SQVTM and ANQGSEA. V was clipped by 6 bases and J by 6 bases; unmatched bases: 11. The CDR3 totals 14 residues. The CDR3: CSVERGQGTSEQYF. DNA for the CDR3: TGCAGCGTGGAACGGGGACAGGGGACGTCCGAGCAGTACTTC.

The chain recombines TRBV28 with TRBJ2-5; D possibly uses TRBD1 or TRBD2 (6 bases each). This CDR3 has 14 residues. Trimming took 2 bases from V and 4 from J, leaving 11 bases between them. Per germline, CDR1 MDHEN and CDR2 SYDVKM. The CDR3 nucleotides read TGTGCCAGCAGTTTAACGGGGGCTGGAGAGACCCAGTACTTC. It is translated as CASSLTGAGETQYF.

The chain links TRBV27 to TRBJ1-2; D gene ambiguous. Germline V lookup: CDR1 MNHEY, CDR2 SMNVEV (reference sequence). The CDR3 sequence is 13 residues long. V gave up 2 bases and J gave up 3 bases, with 7 bases separating them. In nucleotides, the CDR3 is TGTGCCAGCAGTTTAACCAGATACTATGGCTACACCTTC. This translates into CASSLTRYYGYTF.

This chain joins TRBV9 and TRBJ1-1; TRBD1 agrees at 7 bases. J lost 0 bases, V lost 4 bases, and 9 bases had no gene match. The CDR3 contains 16 residues. The germline V gene encodes CDR1 SGDLS and CDR2 YYNGEE. The chain's CDR3 is CASSPGQNFMNTEAFF. In nucleotides, the CDR3 is TGTGCCAGCAGCCCGGGACAGAACTTCATGAACACTGAAGCTTTCTTT.

The chain joins TRBV19 to TRBJ1-5; TRBD1 matches 9 bases. The CDR3 loop spans 15 amino acids. Germline V gene sequence: CDR1 LNHDA, CDR2 SQIVND (reference sequence). The ends lost 7 bases at V and 0 bases at J; junction bases unmatched: 4. CDR3 DNA: TGTGCCAGTACCAGGACAGGGGATAGCAATCAGCCCCAGCATTTT. This encodes CASTRTGDSNQPQHF.

This chain links TRBV4-1 with TRBJ2-6, with TRBD2 matching 10 bases. Trimming cost V 1 base and J 1 base; bases outside gene matches: 7. Germline values: CDR1 MGHRA, CDR2 YSYEKL. This CDR3 is 19 amino acids long. The CDR3 spells CASSQVWLAGDSGANVLTF. The CDR3 DNA is TGCGCCAGCAGCCAAGTTTGGCTAGCGGGAGATTCTGGGGCCAACGTCCTGACTTTC.

The J gene is TRBJ2-6, the V gene TRBV6-1, with D tentatively TRBD1 (5 bases). The CDR3 spans 15 residues. Per the germline V gene, CDR1 is MNHNS and CDR2 is SASEGT. The V end was cut by 3 bases, the J end by 2 bases, with 8 bases between. Written as DNA, the CDR3 is TGTGCCAGCAGTGACAGGGTCGCTGGGGCCAACGTCCTGACTTTC. It yields the protein CASSDRVAGANVLTF.

The rearrangement uses TRBV10-2 and TRBJ1-2; 9 bases are a match to TRBD1. CDR1 is WSHSY, CDR2 SAAADI, per germline. V trimming: 10 bases; J trimming: 4 bases; junction bases outside the gene matches: 7. The CDR3 contains 13 residues. CDR3 region: CATGEQGAYGYTF. The CDR3 bases are TGCGCCACGGGGGAACAGGGGGCCTATGGCTACACCTTC.

This chain uses TRBV11-3 with TRBJ2-7; maybe TRBD2 (5 bases). This CDR3 region has 18 residues. Germline CDR1 reads SGHNT; CDR2 reads YENEEA. V lost 1 base and J 0 bases, leaving 19 bases between the germline ends. CDR3 protein: CASSLAQFTRGCSYEQYF. CDR3 sequence (DNA): TGTGCCAGCAGCTTAGCCCAATTTACACGCGGGTGCTCCTACGAGCAGTACTTC.

V gene TRBV28 combines with J gene TRBJ2-2; no clear D gene. Germline-derived CDR1 and CDR2 are MDHEN and SYDVKM. The CDR3 loop spans 16 amino acids. Trimming removed 2 bases at V and 1 base at J, with 11 bases between. The CDR3 reads CASSLLGLQNTGELFF. In DNA form, the CDR3 reads TGTGCCAGCAGTTTACTGGGTCTCCAGAACACCGGGGAGCTGTTTTTT.

The J gene is TRBJ2-2, the V gene TRBV5-1; D not resolved. This CDR3 has 15 residues. Germline V gene sequence: CDR1 SGHRS, CDR2 YFSETQ. Trimming stripped 4 bases from V and 4 bases from J, with 14 bases between. In nucleotides, the CDR3 is TGCGCCAGCAGCCAGGCCCCCGTCCCCACCGGGGAGCTGTTTTTT. Translation gives CASSQAPVPTGELFF.

The chain joins TRBV2 to TRBJ1-5, with TRBD1 as a possible D gene (6 bases). The ends were cut back, 10 bases at V and 0 bases at J, with 19 bases in the middle. The CDR3 runs to 16 residues. Germline V lookup: CDR1 SNHLY, CDR2 FYNNEI. The CDR3 nucleotides are TGTGCCACGAAGTCCGGGACAAGAAATAGCAATCAGCCCCAGCATTTT. This sequence encodes CATKSGTRNSNQPQHF.

The chain has TRBV25-1 and TRBJ1-2; 9 bases are shared with TRBD1. The CDR3 covers 15 residues. The V segment lost 4 bases and the J segment 3 bases; nucleotides outside the gene matches: 6. CDR1 is MGHDK, CDR2 SYGVNS, per germline. CDR3 in amino acids: CASSGPWTGDYGYTF. In nucleotides, the CDR3 is TGTGCCAGCAGTGGGCCATGGACAGGGGACTATGGCTACACCTTC.